This entry lists 19 T cell receptor beta chains sequenced from one sample in a study of shared clonotypes between healthy human individuals. Naivety among CD8 cells was defined by CD45RO negativity and positive CCR7 selection, thereby excluding terminally differentiated effector memory CD45RA+ cells. Repertoires were generated with immunoSEQ multiplex PCR, while TCRdb's copy carries only in-frame clones and drops some. The data show 630,000 or so clones, 98% seen once. The sequencing sample was made of naive CD8+ T cells sorted from blood. The receptors were gathered from a man aged 25 to 40 in good health.

The rearrangement joins TRBV28 to TRBJ1-4; D may be TRBD1 (6 bases). CDR1 and CDR2 (germline): MDHEN, SYDVKM. V dropped 8 bases and J dropped 4 bases, with 17 bases sitting between them. The CDR3 spans 15 residues. The CDR3 bases are TGTGCCAGCTCCAAACGGTGGGGGCATAATGAAAAACTGTTTTTT. Amino acids: CASSKRWGHNEKLFF.

The chain employs TRBV5-5 and TRBJ1-2, with 8 bases fitting TRBD1. CDR3 length equals 15 residues. Germline CDR1 SGHKS, CDR2 YYEKEE (reference sequence). V shed 0 bases and J 6 bases; nucleotides not matched to a gene: 7. The CDR3: CASSLVRGPWDGYTF. In DNA, the CDR3 is TGTGCCAGCAGCTTGGTCAGGGGGCCCTGGGATGGCTACACCTTC. Full variable domain (remainder filled in from reference TRBV5-5 and TRBJ1-2): DAGVTQSPTHLIKTRGQQVTLRCSPISGHKSVSWYQQVLGQGPQFIFQYYEKEERGRGNFPDRFSARQFPNYSSELNVNALLLGDSALYLCASSLVRGPWDGYTFGSGTRLTVV.

This chain links TRBV9 with TRBJ1-2, with TRBD1 identical over 9 bases. CDR3 size: 18 residues. V shed 3 bases and J 0 bases; nucleotides not matched to a gene: 12. Germline V gene sequence: CDR1 SGDLS, CDR2 YYNGEE. In nucleotides, the CDR3 is TGTGCCAGCAGCGGCCCCCCGGGACAGGGCCCAACTAACTATGGCTACACCTTC. Its protein product is CASSGPPGQGPTNYGYTF.

This chain joins TRBV7-2 and TRBJ2-7; tentative D call: TRBD2 (5 bases). Deletions cut 0 bases from V and 0 bases from J, with 9 bases between. Germline lookup yields CDR1 SGHTA and CDR2 FQGNSA. This CDR3 is built from 15 residues. The CDR3 is CASSLAKRSSYEQYF. DNA for the CDR3: TGTGCCAGCAGCTTAGCGAAGCGGAGCTCCTACGAGCAGTACTTC. The complete variable domain, with remaining parts taken from reference TRBV7-2 and TRBJ2-7, reads GAGVSQSPSNKVTEKGKDVELRCDPISGHTALYWYRQSLGQGLEFLIYFQGNSAPDKSGLPSDRFSAERTGGSVSTLTIQRTQQEDSAVYLCASSLAKRSSYEQYFGPGTRLTVT.

The chain carries TRBV28 and TRBJ2-3; TRBD2 aligns across 15 bases. The V gene's germline CDR1 is MDHEN and CDR2 SYDVKM. This CDR3 region has 17 residues. The trim removed 5 bases at V and 10 bases at J, leaving 13 bases unmatched. CDR3 loop: CASSAGLAGGSLGAQYF. CDR3 DNA sequence: TGTGCCAGCAGTGCCGGACTAGCGGGAGGGAGTTTAGGGGCGCAGTATTTT. Together with reference TRBV28 and TRBJ2-3, the CDR3 gives the full variable domain: DVKVTQSSRYLVKRTGEKVFLECVQDMDHENMFWYRQDPGLGLRLIYFSYDVKMKEKGDIPEGYSVSREKKERFSLILESASTNQTSMYLCASSAGLAGGSLGAQYFGPGTRLTVL.

The chain recombines TRBV7-9 with TRBJ2-3; no clear D. Trimming removed 5 bases at V and 0 bases at J, with 18 bases between. CDR3 length: 17 amino acids. Germline CDR1 is SEHNR and CDR2 is FQNEAQ (reference sequence). The CDR3 coding sequence is TGTGCCAGCAGCCTCTACGTTACAGACTCTAGCACAGATACGCAGTATTTT. This encodes CASSLYVTDSSTDTQYF.

The V gene is TRBV4-1, the J gene TRBJ2-7, with D possibly matching TRBD1 (7 bases). Germline V gives CDR1 MGHRA, CDR2 YSYEKL. This CDR3 has 13 amino acids. V shed 3 bases and J shed 5 bases, with 11 bases lying between them. The DNA for the CDR3 is TGCGCCAGCAGCCACCCCAGGGGGGACGAGCAGTACTTC. Encoded protein: CASSHPRGDEQYF.

This chain connects TRBV9 to TRBJ2-7; a weak D match, TRBD1 (5 bases). The CDR3 contains 15 residues. The V and J ends lost 3 bases and 2 bases respectively, with 15 bases between them. Germline values: CDR1 SGDLS, CDR2 YYNGEE. DNA for the CDR3: TGTGCCAGCAGCGGGAACAGGTTTTCAGCCTACGAGCAGTACTTC. The encoded protein is CASSGNRFSAYEQYF.

The V and J genes are TRBV28 and TRBJ2-1, with D tentatively TRBD1 (6 bases). Trimming pared 5 bases from V and 5 bases from J, leaving 16 bases between. Germline loops: CDR1 MDHEN, CDR2 SYDVKM. The CDR3 is made up of 15 amino acids. The CDR3 spells CASSPTGLGDNEQFF. In DNA, the CDR3 is TGTGCCAGCAGTCCAACAGGGCTGGGGGACAATGAGCAGTTCTTC.

The V gene is TRBV27, the J gene TRBJ2-2; TRBD2 aligns across 9 bases. The germline V gene has CDR1 MNHEY and CDR2 SMNVEV (reference sequence). V trimming: 2 bases; J trimming: 10 bases; junction bases outside the gene matches: 5. CDR3 length: 14 amino acids. CDR3 DNA: TGTGCCAGCAGTTTAATGTTAGCGGGAGAGGAGCTGTTTTTT. This sequence encodes CASSLMLAGEELFF.

A single count supports this clone. V is TRBV9 and J is TRBJ2-3, with 7 nucleotides matching TRBD2. The length of the CDR3 is 16 residues. In germline, CDR1 is SGDLS, CDR2 YYNGEE. J was trimmed by 0 bases and V by 0 bases; bases with no gene match: 4. The CDR3 nucleotides are TGTGCCAGCAGCGTAGAGGTTAGCGGGAGCACAGATACGCAGTATTTT. The encoded protein is CASSVEVSGSTDTQYF.

This rearrangement joins TRBV19 to TRBJ1-1; D may be TRBD1 (5 bases). Trimming cost V 7 bases and J 4 bases, with 10 bases left between them. Germline lookup yields CDR1 LNHDA and CDR2 SQIVND (reference sequence). The CDR3 is 12 amino acids. CDR3 nucleotides: TGTGCCAGTACGGACGGGGGCACTGAAGCTTTCTTT. Amino acids: CASTDGGTEAFF.

A note on this clone: Other DNA sequences in the sample encode the same CDR3. V usage is TRBV18 and J usage is TRBJ2-7; D not resolved. This CDR3 region has 12 residues. Germline CDR1 KGHSH, CDR2 LQKENI. V was trimmed by 3 bases and J by 4 bases, leaving 7 bases between them. The CDR3 DNA sequence: TGTGCCAGCTCACCCGGCGGATACGAGCAGTACTTC. It translates to CASSPGGYEQYF.

V is TRBV11-2 and J is TRBJ2-7; weak D call: TRBD1 (5 bases). The V and J ends lost 0 bases and 1 base respectively, with 10 bases between them. This CDR3 spans 15 amino acids. The germline V gene has CDR1 SGHAT and CDR2 FQNNGV. The CDR3 DNA sequence: TGTGCCAGCAGCTTAGAAGGGGCCCATTCCTACGAGCAGTACTTC. It encodes CASSLEGAHSYEQYF.

This rearrangement joins TRBV7-8 to TRBJ1-5; D gene uncertain. CDR1 and CDR2 from the germline V gene are SGHVS and FQNEAQ. V was shortened by 1 base and J by 0 bases, with 16 bases between the two germline ends. This CDR3 has 18 amino acids. CDR3 DNA: TGTGCCAGCAGCTTAGAGACGGTGGCGAGCTATAGCAATCAGCCCCAGCATTTT. Its protein product is CASSLETVASYSNQPQHF. Full variable domain (rest looked up from reference TRBV7-8 and TRBJ1-5): GAGVSQSPRYKVAKRGQDVALRCDPISGHVSLFWYQQALGQGPEFLTYFQNEAQLDKSGLPSDRFFAERPEGSVSTLKIQRTQQEDSAVYLCASSLETVASYSNQPQHFGDGTRLSIL.

This rearrangement joins TRBV4-2 to TRBJ1-2, with 9 bases identical to TRBD1. Trimming took 3 bases from V and 2 from J; bases not matched to a gene: 10. The CDR3 loop spans 17 amino acids. The germline V gene encodes CDR1 LGHNA and CDR2 YNFKEQ. The CDR3 DNA follows: TGTGCCAGCAGCCACCTGGACAGGGGATTCTTAAACTATGGCTACACCTTC. It encodes CASSHLDRGFLNYGYTF.

The chain recombines TRBV7-9 with TRBJ2-1; 7 bases are shared with TRBD1. In germline, CDR1 is SEHNR, CDR2 FQNEAQ (reference sequence). Unmatched junction bases numbered 7, after V lost 5 bases and J lost 6 bases. This CDR3 has 14 residues. This CDR3 is CASSKDRPSNEQFF. CDR3 in DNA: TGTGCCAGCAGCAAGGACAGGCCCTCCAATGAGCAGTTCTTC.

The chain links TRBV4-1 to TRBJ1-2; D not certain. This CDR3 has 15 amino acids. The germline V and J ends were trimmed by 0 bases and 2 bases, with 10 bases remaining between them. Germline V gene data show CDR1 as MGHRA and CDR2 as YSYEKL. The CDR3 DNA follows: TGCGCCAGCAGCCAAGATCCGCAGCCCAACTATGGCTACACCTTC. Residues: CASSQDPQPNYGYTF.

This chain links TRBV10-3 with TRBJ1-2, with TRBD1 matching 7 bases. CDR3 length: 15 amino acids. Unmatched junction bases numbered 11, after V lost 2 bases and J lost 8 bases. Per germline, CDR1 ENHRY and CDR2 SYGVKD. The CDR3 loop reads CAISEVRQGGKGYTF. The CDR3 coding sequence is TGTGCCATCAGTGAGGTCAGACAGGGAGGGAAAGGCTACACCTTC.